These T cell receptor beta chains were read from a single sample in a study of cytomegalovirus exposure and HLA in healthy donors. TCRdb's copy holds only in-frame clones and misses some; the assay was immunoSEQ multiplex PCR. The sample has around 230,000 clones; roughly 78% are singletons. Sequenced: PBMCs. The receptors originated from a boy aged 5 to 17 in good health and CMV-seronegative. Both conserved end residues are part of each CDR3. The D gene is left open where the match is weak. The size entry is marked missing in some rows and otherwise reads once, few, many or a size class.

V gene,CDR3 length,clone size,J gene,D gene,CDR3 DNA,CDR3 protein
TRBV6-1,15,once,TRBJ2-7,TRBD1,TGTGCCAGCAGTGATTGGGACAGGGGGCCCTACGAGCAGTACTTC,CASSDWDRGPYEQYF
TRBV5-1,14,NA,TRBJ1-3,TRBD1,TGCGCCAGCAGCAACGGACAGGGGGCGGACACCATATATTTT,CASSNGQGADTIYF
TRBV27,13,NA,TRBJ1-1,NA,TGTGCCAGCAGTGCTACCGGGGGCACTGAAGCTTTCTTT,CASSATGGTEAFF
TRBV5-1,15,few,TRBJ1-2,TRBD1,TGCGCCAGCAGCACCGGACAGGGGGCGGACTATGGCTACACCTTC,CASSTGQGADYGYTF
TRBV18,14,NA,TRBJ2-3,NA,TGTGCCAGCTCACTCGGGGGTGTCACAGATACGCAGTATTTT,CASSLGGVTDTQYF
TRBV28,14,NA,TRBJ1-1,NA,TGTGCCAGCAGTTTGGTAGGCGGCTACACTGAAGCTTTCTTT,CASSLVGGYTEAFF
TRBV6-5,14,NA,TRBJ1-5,TRBD1,TGTGCCAGCAGACTCGACAGGGGCGGTCAGCCCCAGCATTTT,CASRLDRGGQPQHF
TRBV5-5,16,NA,TRBJ1-3,TRBD1,TGTGCCAGCAGACCGTGGACAGGGGGACGTGGAAACACCATATATTTT,CASRPWTGGRGNTIYF
TRBV6-1,17,NA,TRBJ1-5,NA,TGTGCCAGCAGTGAAATGGTGTGGGCAGGTAGCAATCAGCCCCAGCATTTT,CASSEMVWAGSNQPQHF
TRBV10-3,15,NA,TRBJ2-3,NA,TGTGCCATCAGTGGAAGGACAGAGAGTACAGATACGCAGTATTTT,CAISGRTESTDTQYF
TRBV5-4,15,NA,TRBJ1-1,NA,TGTGCCAGCAGCATGAGGACACTCGCGAACACTGAAGCTTTCTTT,CASSMRTLANTEAFF
TRBV29-1,13,NA,TRBJ1-1,NA,TGCAGCGTTTCCGGACAGACGAACACTGAAGCTTTCTTT,CSVSGQTNTEAFF
TRBV5-4,14,few,TRBJ2-5,TRBD1,TGTGCCAGCAGCGTTCAGGGGGCAAAAGAGACCCAGTACTTC,CASSVQGAKETQYF
TRBV25-1,15,NA,TRBJ2-1,NA,TGTGCCAGCAGTGACCTAGGGTACGGACGGGGGAAGCAGTTCTTC,CASSDLGYGRGKQFF
TRBV11-3,14,NA,TRBJ1-1,NA,TGTGCCAGCAGGGGGCCGGTCCTGAACACTGAAGCTTTCTTT,CASRGPVLNTEAFF
TRBV2,14,once,TRBJ1-2,TRBD1,TGTGCCAGCAGCCTGACAGGGGGGTTGACGGGCTACACCTTC,CASSLTGGLTGYTF
TRBV11-2,13,few,TRBJ2-3,NA,TGTGCCAGCAAGGGGACAAGCACAGATACGCAGTATTTT,CASKGTSTDTQYF
TRBV11-2,15,NA,TRBJ2-2,TRBD1,TGTGCCAGCAGCTTAACAGGGGGAGACACCGGGGAGCTGTTTTTT,CASSLTGGDTGELFF
TRBV2,14,once,TRBJ2-7,TRBD2,TGTGCCACCAAAACTAGCGAGAGCTCCTACGAGCGGTACTTC,CATKTSESSYERYF
TRBV5-1,13,NA,TRBJ1-1,TRBD1,TGCGCCAGCAGCTCCACAGGGGGCACTGAAGCTTTCTTT,CASSSTGGTEAFF
TRBV27,15,NA,TRBJ1-3,NA,TGTGCCAGCAAATTAAAACAGGGTTCGGGAAACACCATATATTTT,CASKLKQGSGNTIYF
TRBV7-9,16,NA,TRBJ2-2,NA,TGTGCCAGCAGCTTAGCTGGCAGGGATGTAATAGGGGAGCTGTTTTTT,CASSLAGRDVIGELFF
TRBV29-1,17,NA,TRBJ1-5,TRBD1,TGCAGCGAATTACTTTCTGTCGGGACAGCTAGCAATCAGCCCCAGCATTTT,CSELLSVGTASNQPQHF
TRBV5-1,17,NA,TRBJ1-3,NA,TGCGCCAGCAGCGTAGGAGCCCGGGTCCTGAGGGGAAACACCATATATTTT,CASSVGARVLRGNTIYF
TRBV30,11,NA,TRBJ2-7,NA,TGTGCCTGGAGTGTCCGCTACGAGCAGTACTTC,CAWSVRYEQYF
TRBV6-5,13,few,TRBJ1-2,NA,TGTGCCAGCAGAACGGGGACTGCACAGTACTTCACCTTC,CASRTGTAQYFTF
TRBV7-9,12,NA,TRBJ1-2,NA,TGTGCCAGCAGGGTTTATCCGTCCTATCTCACCTTC,CASRVYPSYLTF
TRBV4-1,13,NA,TRBJ1-2,TRBD1,TGCGCCAGCAGTTCAGACAGGGGGACAGGCTACACCTTC,CASSSDRGTGYTF
TRBV4-1,16,NA,TRBJ2-5,TRBD2,TGCGCCAGCAGCCAACGACTAGCGGGAGAACAAGAGACCCAGTACTTC,CASSQRLAGEQETQYF
TRBV6-1,15,few,TRBJ1-1,TRBD1,TGTGCCAGCAAATGGGACAGGGCAATGAACACTGAAGCTTTCTTT,CASKWDRAMNTEAFF
TRBV10-3,14,NA,TRBJ2-7,NA,TGTGCCATCAGCCCGAGCGGAGACTACTACGAGCAGTACTTC,CAISPSGDYYEQYF
TRBV19,14,NA,TRBJ2-2,NA,TGTGCCAGTAGTGCCAGGGGCGATACCGGGGAGCTGTTTTTT,CASSARGDTGELFF
TRBV11-3,18,NA,TRBJ2-3,TRBD2,TGTGCCAGCAGCTTAGGGCGGGGGACTAGCATAAGCTCAGATACGCAGTATTTT,CASSLGRGTSISSDTQYF
TRBV11-3,14,NA,TRBJ2-7,NA,TGTGCCAGCAGCCCTGACAGGACTTCCTACGAGCAGTACTTC,CASSPDRTSYEQYF
TRBV30,16,NA,TRBJ1-1,NA,TGTGCCTGGAGTGGAATTCTGGAGACCATGAACACTGAAGCTTTCTTT,CAWSGILETMNTEAFF
TRBV27,11,NA,TRBJ2-1,NA,TGTGCCATAGGAGGCTACAATGAGCAGTTCTTC,CAIGGYNEQFF
TRBV7-8,17,NA,TRBJ1-1,NA,TGTGCCAGCAGCCTCTTTCAAAAGTCCCTAATGAACACTGAAGCTTTCTTT,CASSLFQKSLMNTEAFF
TRBV11-3,14,few,TRBJ1-1,NA,TGTGCCAGCAGCTTCGTTTTGGGAGACACTGAAGCTTTCTTT,CASSFVLGDTEAFF
TRBV10-1,11,NA,TRBJ2-3,NA,TGCGCCAGCAGTGTCGGGGATACGCAGTATTTT,CASSVGDTQYF
TRBV19,18,NA,TRBJ2-5,TRBD1,TGTGCCAGTAGTACACCTCTTGGGAAGACAGGGTACCAAGAGACCCAGTACTTC,CASSTPLGKTGYQETQYF
TRBV6-1,19,NA,TRBJ1-6,NA,TGTGCCAGCAGTGATGGCAAGAGAGGGAGGATTGGCTATAATTCACCCCTCCACTTT,CASSDGKRGRIGYNSPLHF
TRBV18,14,NA,TRBJ2-7,TRBD2,TGTGCCAGCTCACCCCCGACTAGCTTGGGCGAGCAGTACTTC,CASSPPTSLGEQYF
TRBV7-9,16,NA,TRBJ1-1,NA,TGTGCCAGCAGCCGTAGCAGGGTGGGGCTTAACACTGAAGCTTTCTTT,CASSRSRVGLNTEAFF
TRBV27,17,NA,TRBJ1-2,TRBD1,TGTGCCAGCAGTTTCAACCGGGACAGGACCATAAACTATGGCTACACCTTC,CASSFNRDRTINYGYTF
TRBV29-1,14,NA,TRBJ1-2,TRBD1,TGCAGCGGCGTGACAGGGGGGTCGTTCCTGGGCTACACCTTC,CSGVTGGSFLGYTF
TRBV6-6,15,NA,TRBJ1-4,NA,TGTGCCAGCAGTTACCAAGGGGAAGCTAATGAAAAACTGTTTTTT,CASSYQGEANEKLFF
TRBV11-3,12,NA,TRBJ2-7,NA,TGTGCCAGCAGCTTCAGTTTCTACGAGCAGTACTTC,CASSFSFYEQYF
TRBV7-9,18,NA,TRBJ1-5,NA,TGTTCCAGCAGCTTAGGGGCTGGGGGGGGCCGACAGAATCAGCCCCAGCATTTT,CSSSLGAGGGRQNQPQHF
TRBV2,11,once,TRBJ2-3,NA,TGTGCCAGCATTAACCGACGAGCGGGTATTTTT,CASINRRAGIF
TRBV4-1,16,NA,TRBJ1-5,TRBD1,TGCGCCAGCAGCCGAGACGACAGGGCTTTCAATCAGCCCCAGCATTTT,CASSRDDRAFNQPQHF